This T cell receptor (beta chain) derives from a study of blood T cell repertoires in COVID-19. Background on the study: From the United States, Italy and Spain came samples of acute and convalescent COVID-19.

In the source study's methods: Amplifying reference gene primers gave estimates of nucleated cell counts. The method was immunoSEQ multiplex PCR; TCRdb's version includes in-frame clones alone and lacks a portion of them. V, J and clone size are taken as reported in that table, and D and trimming were inferred from the DNA itself. The sample carries about 180,000 clones, over 75% recorded once. V lost 5 bases and J 5 bases, leaving 20 bases between the germline ends. The CDR3 contains 16 residues. The germline gives CDR1 SGHTA, CDR2 FQGNSA. The Seattle patients joined while their infection was active and were tracked longitudinally afterward. This clone is a singleton in its sample.

Source material: peripheral blood. The clonotype originates from a person aged 65 to 85 with COVID-19, enrolled during active disease. J is TRBJ2-3 and V is TRBV7-2, with D perhaps TRBD2 (9 bases). The CDR3 loop reads CASSPRGRGGLDTQYF. DNA for the CDR3: TGTGCCAGCAGCCCCAGGGGGCGGGGGGGCCTAGATACGCAGTATTTT.